These 22 T cell receptor beta chains were sequenced from one sample in a study of OX40 agonist ivuxolimab in advanced cancers. Using immunoSEQ multiplex PCR, the repertoire was profiled, and TCRdb retains in-frame clones only, with some absent. The sample includes 30,000 to 35,000 clones, 65% to 90% of them seen just once. Sequenced material: CD4+ or CD8+ T cells sorted from blood, taken in a trial of the OX40 agonist ivuxolimab. The receptors were sampled from an adult with an advanced solid tumor such as melanoma, head and neck, liver or kidney cancer.

V and J are TRBV7-2 and TRBJ2-6; tentatively, D is TRBD1 (5 bases). The germline V gene has CDR1 SGHTA and CDR2 FQGNSA. V was pared by 5 bases and J by 1 base, with 9 bases between. This CDR3 has 15 amino acids. Here the CDR3 DNA reads TGTGCCAGCAGCGCCAGGACATCTGGGGCCAACGTCCTGACTTTC. Its protein product is CASSARTSGANVLTF.

The V and J genes are TRBV18 and TRBJ2-1; D tentatively fits TRBD1 or TRBD2 (5 bases each). The CDR3 runs 12 residues. V lost 2 bases and J lost 6, with 5 bases in between. CDR1 and CDR2 from the germline V gene are KGHSH and LQKENI. For the CDR3, the DNA is TGTGCCAGCTCACCAGGGGGCAATGAGCAGTTCTTC. Translating gives CASSPGGNEQFF.

V usage is TRBV7-2 and J usage is TRBJ2-7, with 8 bases that match TRBD1. V lost 2 bases, J lost 0 bases, and 9 bases stayed unmatched. The CDR3 runs to 17 residues. Germline values: CDR1 SGHTA, CDR2 FQGNSA. This CDR3 is CASSLRRPGTGSYEQYF. Written as DNA, the CDR3 is TGTGCCAGCAGCTTACGAAGGCCGGGGACAGGCTCCTACGAGCAGTACTTC.

Only one count was recorded for this clone. V usage is TRBV6-6 and J usage is TRBJ2-5; either TRBD1 or TRBD2 may fit D (5 bases each). The CDR3 is made up of 14 amino acids. Trimming removed 4 bases at V and 1 base at J, with 10 bases between. In germline, CDR1 is MNHNY, CDR2 SVGAGI (reference sequence). The DNA for the CDR3 is TGTGCCAGCAGTTGGGGACGGAGCCAAGAGACCCAGTACTTC. It is translated as CASSWGRSQETQYF.

The chain combines TRBV19 with TRBJ2-7; TRBD1 agrees at 9 bases. The V and J ends lost 8 bases and 7 bases, in that order; junction bases with no gene match: 15. The CDR3 length is 15 residues. Germline values: CDR1 LNHDA, CDR2 SQIVND (reference sequence). The CDR3 DNA reads TGTGCCAGTTCTAAAGGGCACAGGGGGCTCGGAGAGCAGTACTTC. Residues: CASSKGHRGLGEQYF. Full variable domain (remainder filled in from reference TRBV19 and TRBJ2-7): DGGITQSPKYLFRKEGQNVTLSCEQNLNHDAMYWYRQDPGQGLRLIYYSQIVNDFQKGDIAEGYSVSREKKESFPLTVTSAQKNPTAFYLCASSKGHRGLGEQYFGPGTRLTVT.

The V gene is TRBV10-3, the J gene TRBJ1-3, with D unclear. Germline lookup yields CDR1 ENHRY and CDR2 SYGVKD. Deletions cut 6 bases from V and 1 base from J, with 7 bases between. The CDR3 totals 13 residues. The CDR3 DNA is TGTGCCATCAGGCAACCTTCTGGAAACACCATATATTTT. Its protein product is CAIRQPSGNTIYF.

The chain uses TRBV5-1 and TRBJ2-7; 9 nucleotides match TRBD2. Germline CDR1 is SGHRS and CDR2 is YFSETQ. The J segment lost 3 bases and the V segment lost 7 bases, leaving 5 bases of the junction unmatched. This CDR3 is built from 13 residues. CDR3: CASSGGRVYEQYF. CDR3 sequence (DNA): TGCGCCAGCTCTGGCGGGAGGGTCTACGAGCAGTACTTC.

The rearrangement links TRBV6-5 to TRBJ2-1; D unclear. The CDR3 sequence is 11 residues long. V was pared by 8 bases and J by 10 bases, with 12 bases between. CDR1 MNHEY and CDR2 SVGAGI come from the germline V gene. This CDR3 is CASSIRAEQFF. CDR3 in DNA: TGTGCCAGCTCCATTCGGGCAGAGCAGTTCTTC.

V is TRBV5-1 and J is TRBJ2-5; 7 nucleotides line up with TRBD2. The V gene end was trimmed by 4 bases and the J gene end by 5 bases; junction bases not matched to a gene: 5. This CDR3 contains 13 residues. Germline lookup yields CDR1 SGHRS and CDR2 YFSETQ. In nucleotides, the CDR3 is TGCGCCAGCAGCGCTGCGGGGGTTGAGACCCAGTACTTC. Its translation: CASSAAGVETQYF. The entire variable domain, with the rest obtained from reference TRBV5-1 and TRBJ2-5, is as follows: KAGVTQTPRYLIKTRGQQVTLSCSPISGHRSVSWYQQTPGQGLQFLFEYFSETQRNKGNFPGRFSGRQFSNSRSEMNVSTLELGDSALYLCASSAAGVETQYFGPGTRLLVL.

The rearrangement links TRBV11-3 to TRBJ2-3; 11 bases agree with TRBD1. Unmatched junction bases numbered 7, after V lost 5 bases and J lost 3 bases. Germline V gene data show CDR1 as SGHNT and CDR2 as YENEEA. The CDR3 has 16 residues. CDR3 loop: CASSPRTGGFTDTQYF. The CDR3, as DNA: TGTGCCAGCAGCCCCAGGACAGGGGGCTTTACAGATACGCAGTATTTT.

The chain links TRBV28 to TRBJ2-3; D may match TRBD1 or TRBD2 (5 bases each). V lost 8 bases, J lost 2 bases, and 8 bases lay in between. Germline-derived CDR1 and CDR2 are MDHEN and SYDVKM. CDR3 length: 12 amino acids. Here the CDR3 reads CASGGPTDTQYF. CDR3 DNA: TGTGCCAGCGGGGGACCCACAGATACGCAGTATTTT.

The V gene is TRBV5-1, the J gene TRBJ2-5; D call uncertain. Looked up from germline, CDR1 is SGHRS and CDR2 is YFSETQ. The CDR3 consists of 13 residues. The V end was cut by 2 bases, the J end by 2 bases, with 7 bases between. Here the CDR3 reads CASSFGPQETQYF. As DNA, the CDR3 is TGCGCCAGCAGCTTTGGGCCTCAAGAGACCCAGTACTTC.

V gene TRBV5-8 combines with J gene TRBJ2-1; D possibly uses TRBD1 or TRBD2 (6 bases each). V dropped 3 bases and J dropped 2 bases, with 18 bases sitting between them. This CDR3 spans 17 amino acids. Germline CDR1 is SGHTS and CDR2 is YDEGEE. In DNA, the CDR3 is TGTGCCAGCAGCTCGGAGGGCTTGGGACAACCCTACAATGAGCAGTTCTTC. This translates into CASSSEGLGQPYNEQFF.

This chain connects TRBV4-1 to TRBJ2-1, with 9 positions matching TRBD2. There are 15 residues in the CDR3. J lost 7 bases, V lost 4 bases, and 8 bases had no gene match. The germline V gene encodes CDR1 MGHRA and CDR2 YSYEKL. The CDR3 DNA sequence: TGCGCCAGCAGCCCCGTCGCGGGAGGGGTGAATGAGCAGTTCTTC. Amino acids: CASSPVAGGVNEQFF.

This clone was counted once. The gene calls are TRBV5-1 and TRBJ2-2, with 7 bases that match TRBD2. CDR1 SGHRS and CDR2 YFSETQ come from the germline V gene. The CDR3 contains 16 residues. The trim removed 1 base at V and 3 bases at J, leaving 6 bases unmatched. CDR3 nucleotides: TGCGCCAGCAGCTTGTGGGGCCGGGGGGACACCGGGGAGCTGTTTTTT. This encodes CASSLWGRGDTGELFF.

The V gene is TRBV10-3, the J gene TRBJ2-5; 7 nucleotides align to TRBD1. The V gene's germline CDR1 is ENHRY and CDR2 SYGVKD. The CDR3 has 13 amino acids. Trimming took 11 bases from V and 3 from J; bases not matched to a gene: 9. The CDR3 sequence is CAAKDRPKETQYF. The CDR3 region has the DNA TGTGCCGCGAAGGACAGGCCAAAAGAGACCCAGTACTTC.

The chain is built from TRBV6-5 and TRBJ2-1; 10 bases line up with TRBD1. J was trimmed by 12 bases and V by 0 bases; bases with no gene match: 5. The CDR3 runs 14 residues. The V gene's germline CDR1 is MNHEY and CDR2 SVGAGI. CDR3 in DNA: TGTGCCAGCAGTTACTCGGACAGGGGGGGAAGGCAGTTCTTC. As protein: CASSYSDRGGRQFF.

V and J are TRBV2 and TRBJ2-5; 10 bases match TRBD1. After removal of 7 bases from V and 11 bases from J, the junction contained 10 bases not matched to a gene. Germline assignment: CDR1 SNHLY and CDR2 FYNNEI. This CDR3 has 13 residues. The CDR3 DNA reads TGTGCCAGCACCTCGGGACAGGGGATCCAGCAGTACTTC. It translates to CASTSGQGIQQYF.

The chain employs TRBV19 and TRBJ2-2; D is perhaps TRBD2 (6 bases). V was shortened by 5 bases and J by 4 bases, with 20 bases between the two germline ends. The CDR3 consists of 17 residues. CDR1 and CDR2 from the germline V gene are LNHDA and SQIVND (reference sequence). As DNA, the CDR3 is TGTGCCAGTAGTTCGACGAGTGGGATCGGGGGCACCGGGGAGCTGTTTTTT. Protein: CASSSTSGIGGTGELFF.

Concerning this clone itself: Other DNA sequences from this sample encode an identical CDR3 as well. This chain joins TRBV19 and TRBJ1-4, with D maybe TRBD1 (5 bases). The CDR3 consists of 16 residues. Trimming removed 6 bases from V and 3 bases from J, with 17 bases in between. Looked up from germline, CDR1 is LNHDA and CDR2 is SQIVND (reference sequence). As DNA, the CDR3 is TGTGCCAGTAGGGGGACGGATGGGGGATCTAATGAAAAACTGTTTTTT. It specifies CASRGTDGGSNEKLFF.

The chain recombines TRBV9 with TRBJ1-6, with a possible D match to TRBD1 (5 bases). Looked up from germline, CDR1 is SGDLS and CDR2 is YYNGEE. The CDR3 spans 15 residues. V was clipped by 4 bases and J by 4 bases, with 12 bases between them. The CDR3 loop is CASSPTGQYNSPLHF. The CDR3 region has the DNA TGTGCCAGCAGCCCCACCGGACAATATAATTCACCCCTCCACTTT.

V is TRBV9 and J is TRBJ1-2; unclear D gene. The CDR3 covers 14 residues. Trimming shortened V by 6 bases and J by 5 bases, and 17 bases separated the two germline ends. The V gene's germline CDR1 is SGDLS and CDR2 YYNGEE. The DNA of the CDR3 is TGTGCCAGCACCTCTTCCAAGGCGGGGTATGGCTACACCTTC. Encoded protein: CASTSSKAGYGYTF.